These 16 T cell receptor beta chains were sequenced from one sample in a study of blood T cell repertoires in COVID-19. Sequencing was performed with immunoSEQ multiplex PCR; in TCRdb, only in-frame clones are kept and a portion is missing. Altogether approximately 220,000 clones are present, more than 75% being singletons, with the ten largest covering 2.9%. Sequenced: peripheral blood. These receptors came from a man aged 45-65 years who had recovered from COVID-19.

The rearrangement uses TRBV5-4 and TRBJ2-3; 7 positions agree with TRBD2. CDR3 length: 15 amino acids. CDR1 is SGHNT, CDR2 YYREEE, per germline (reference sequence). The ends lost 1 base at V and 1 base at J; junction bases unmatched: 3. As DNA, the CDR3 is TGTGCCAGCAGCTTGAGGCGGGAGCGCACAGATACGCAGTATTTT. The encoded protein is CASSLRRERTDTQYF. The whole variable domain, filled in from reference TRBV5-4 and TRBJ2-3, reads ETGVTQSPTHLIKTRGQQVTLRCSSQSGHNTVSWYQQALGQGPQFIFQYYREEENGRGNFPPRFSGLQFPNYSSELNVNALELDDSALYLCASSLRRERTDTQYFGPGTRLTVL.

The CDR3 DNA reads TGTGCCAGCAGTTCTCTTCGGGACGGGGAGCTGTTTTTT. This sequence encodes CASSSLRDGELFF. The genes are TRBV27 and TRBJ2-2; TRBD2 might be the D (5 bases). Germline assignment: CDR1 MNHEY and CDR2 SMNVEV (reference sequence). The CDR3 runs to 13 residues. Between the trimmed V and J ends, which lost 4 bases and 7 bases, there was a span of 10 bases.

The chain links TRBV30 to TRBJ2-1; 8 bases are shared with TRBD1. The germline V gene has CDR1 GTSNPN and CDR2 SVGIG (reference sequence). V shed 2 bases and J 10 bases; nucleotides not matched to a gene: 7. The CDR3 totals 13 residues. DNA of the CDR3: TGTGCCTGGAGTCGGGACAGGCGGCAGGAGCAGTTCTTC. It translates to CAWSRDRRQEQFF.

This clone was counted a few times. This rearrangement joins TRBV2 to TRBJ1-1; the match to TRBD1 covers 10 bases. The CDR3 is made up of 15 amino acids. The V segment lost 7 bases and the J segment 1 base; nucleotides outside the gene matches: 6. CDR1 is SNHLY and CDR2 is FYNNEI in the germline V gene. This chain's CDR3 is CASMRQGAGNTEAFF. The DNA for the CDR3 is TGTGCCAGCATGCGACAGGGGGCAGGGAACACTGAAGCTTTCTTT.

The V gene is TRBV5-1, the J gene TRBJ2-5, with TRBD1 matching 8 bases. Germline V CDR1 and CDR2: SGHRS, YFSETQ. This CDR3 comprises 21 residues. Losses at the gene ends were 4 bases for V and 5 bases for J; bases not matched to a gene: 28. The chain's CDR3 is CASSRSLGTGVPPTNRETQYF. The CDR3 DNA follows: TGCGCCAGCAGCCGATCCCTCGGGACAGGAGTGCCTCCAACGAACCGGGAGACCCAGTACTTC.

The CDR3 DNA reads as TGTGCCAGCAGCTTAGACGGACAGGTTAATTCACCCCTCCACTTT. It codes for CASSLDGQVNSPLHF. This chain uses TRBV7-8 with TRBJ1-6; TRBD1 matches 7 bases. The CDR3 totals 15 residues. J gave up 6 bases and V 1 base, and 3 bases lay outside the gene matches. Germline values: CDR1 SGHVS, CDR2 FQNEAQ.

This chain connects TRBV11-3 to TRBJ2-5; D gene uncertain. The CDR3 spans 15 residues. Germline V lookup: CDR1 SGHNT, CDR2 YENEEA. Trimming pared 1 base from V and 1 base from J, leaving 10 bases between. Here the CDR3 DNA reads TGTGCCAGCAGCTTAGGCGTCCAGGCCCAAGAGACCCAGTACTTC. Its translation is CASSLGVQAQETQYF.

This CDR3 is CASSYRGQGSGNTIYF. CDR3 DNA sequence: TGTGCCAGCAGTTACCGAGGACAGGGCTCTGGAAACACCATATATTTT. The rearrangement joins TRBV6-6 to TRBJ1-3; TRBD1 matches at 8 bases. Trimming cost V 2 bases and J 0 bases; bases outside gene matches: 3. Germline CDR1 and CDR2: MNHNY and SVGAGI (reference sequence). The CDR3 extends over 16 amino acids.

The chain is built from TRBV30 and TRBJ2-3; D call uncertain. This CDR3 spans 11 amino acids. Germline V gene sequence: CDR1 GTSNPN, CDR2 SVGIG (reference sequence). The V end lost 5 bases, the J end lost 3 bases, and 6 bases lay between the germline ends. The chain's CDR3 is CAWGLTDTQYF. Here the CDR3 DNA reads TGTGCCTGGGGCCTAACAGATACGCAGTATTTT.

Here the CDR3 DNA reads TGCGCCAGCAGCACGGGACTAGCGGGAGGGGATGAGACCCAGTACTTC. This codes for CASSTGLAGGDETQYF. The chain couples TRBV5-1 to TRBJ2-5, with TRBD2 matching 16 bases. Per the germline V gene, CDR1 is SGHRS and CDR2 is YFSETQ. The CDR3 is 16 residues long. With V trimmed by 4 bases and J by 5 bases, 5 bases remained unmatched.

The chain recombines TRBV3-1 (or the pseudogene TRBV3-2) with TRBJ1-5; 7 nucleotides match TRBD1. The germline CDR1 and CDR2 sequences are LGHDT and YNNKEL (reference sequence). The CDR3 totals 15 residues. Losses at the gene ends were 1 base for V and 4 bases for J; bases not matched to a gene: 4. This CDR3 reads CASSQGDRDNQPQHF. CDR3 in DNA: TGTGCCAGCAGCCAAGGGGACAGAGATAATCAGCCCCAGCATTTT.

The V gene is TRBV28, the J gene TRBJ2-7; D is undetermined. Trimming left V 5 bases short and J 3 bases short, with 11 bases between. From germline, CDR1 is MDHEN and CDR2 SYDVKM. CDR3 length equals 13 residues. In DNA form, the CDR3 reads TGTGCCAGCAGTCCTCCTCTTAACTACGAGCAGTACTTC. Its translation: CASSPPLNYEQYF. Combining the CDR3 with reference TRBV28 and TRBJ2-7 gives the whole variable domain DVKVTQSSRYLVKRTGEKVFLECVQDMDHENMFWYRQDPGLGLRLIYFSYDVKMKEKGDIPEGYSVSREKKERFSLILESASTNQTSMYLCASSPPLNYEQYFGPGTRLTVT.

The V call is TRBV7-6, the J call TRBJ2-1, with TRBD2 matching over 13 bases. Germline V lookup: CDR1 SGHVS, CDR2 FNYEAQ. There are 16 residues in the CDR3. The V gene end was trimmed by 0 bases and the J gene end by 7 bases; junction bases not matched to a gene: 3. In nucleotides, the CDR3 is TGTGCCAGCAGCTTAGCCCCGACTAGCGGGAGGAATGAGCAGTTCTTC. Translation: CASSLAPTSGRNEQFF.

The chain employs TRBV6-5 and TRBJ1-1, with 8 bases that match TRBD1. The CDR3 length is 14 residues. Germline CDR1 is MNHEY and CDR2 is SVGAGI. V lost 7 bases, J lost 5 bases, and 9 bases stayed unmatched. CDR3 sequence reads: CASTLRTGRTEAFF. DNA for the CDR3: TGTGCCAGCACGCTTCGGACAGGGCGGACTGAAGCTTTCTTT.

The rearrangement links TRBV2 to TRBJ1-5, with TRBD1 matching over 8 bases. Germline assignment: CDR1 SNHLY and CDR2 FYNNEI. The CDR3 extends over 14 amino acids. The J segment lost 5 bases and the V segment lost 4 bases, leaving 4 bases of the junction unmatched. CDR3 DNA sequence: TGTGCCAGCAGTGGGCAGGGGGCACATCAGCCCCAGCATTTT. Translating it yields CASSGQGAHQPQHF. Full variable domain (missing parts from reference TRBV2 and TRBJ1-5): EPEVTQTPSHQVTQMGQEVILRCVPISNHLYFYWYRQILGQKVEFLVSFYNNEISEKSEIFDDQFSVERPDGSNFTLKIRSTKLEDSAMYFCASSGQGAHQPQHFGDGTRLSIL.

This chain links TRBV12-3 or TRBV12-4 with TRBJ2-3; D is possibly TRBD2 (5 bases). The CDR3 spans 13 residues. V lost 6 bases and J 3 bases, leaving 10 bases between the germline ends. The CDR3 is CASRRVRTDTQYF. In nucleotides, the CDR3 is TGTGCCAGCAGGAGGGTTCGGACAGATACGCAGTATTTT.